This is a list of T cell receptor beta chains from one sample in a study of OX40 agonist ivuxolimab in advanced cancers. Clones were sequenced by immunoSEQ multiplex PCR, and TCRdb holds only the in-frame ones, with some missing. The table includes approximately 83,000 clones, about 85% detected once. This sample comprised CD4+ or CD8+ T cells sorted from blood, obtained in a trial of the OX40 agonist ivuxolimab. The receptors stem from an adult with an advanced solid tumor such as melanoma, head and neck, liver or kidney cancer. Each CDR3 is given with its conserved first and last residue. The D gene is left open where the match is weak. Rows may omit the clone size; those that give it use once, few, many or a size class.

V gene	D gene	J gene	clone size	CDR3 protein	CDR3 DNA
TRBV5-1	TRBD1	TRBJ2-6	few	CASSGGTGPSGANVLTF	TGCGCCAGCAGCGGCGGGACAGGTCCTTCTGGGGCCAACGTCCTGACTTTC
TRBV2	NA	TRBJ1-2	once	CASIQDRIKSGYTF	TGTGCCAGCATCCAGGACAGAATAAAGTCTGGCTACACCTTC
TRBV19	NA	TRBJ1-2	NA	CASSMGRSGYTF	TGTGCCAGTAGTATGGGCAGGTCTGGCTACACCTTC
TRBV6-5	TRBD1	TRBJ1-1	NA	CASSDREGTEAFF	TGTGCCAGCAGTGACAGGGAGGGCACTGAAGCTTTCTTT
TRBV10-3	TRBD2	TRBJ2-2	NA	CAISRQVLLAGPNTGELFF	TGTGCCATCAGCCGACAGGTTTTACTAGCGGGGCCGAACACCGGGGAGCTGTTTTTT
TRBV6-5	NA	TRBJ2-6	NA	CASSVDSGANVLTF	TGTGCCAGCTCTGTCGACTCTGGGGCCAACGTCCTGACTTTC
TRBV11-3	NA	TRBJ2-5	NA	CASSRQSGETQYF	TGTGCCAGCAGCCGCCAGAGCGGGGAGACCCAGTACTTC
TRBV5-1	TRBD2	TRBJ2-7	NA	CASSLATSGFYEQYF	TGCGCCAGCAGCTTGGCGACTAGCGGATTCTACGAGCAGTACTTC
TRBV6-5	TRBD2	TRBJ2-7	NA	CASLGGGSSYEQYF	TGTGCCAGCTTGGGCGGGGGGTCCTCCTACGAGCAGTACTTC
TRBV2	NA	TRBJ2-3	NA	CASSGAGWGDTQYF	TGTGCCAGCTCGGGTGCGGGATGGGGGGATACGCAGTATTTT
TRBV29-1	TRBD2	TRBJ2-1	NA	CSDPRSLGLAGVASSYNEQFF	TGCAGCGATCCCCGTAGTCTTGGACTAGCGGGAGTAGCCTCCTCCTACAATGAGCAGTTCTTC
TRBV2	NA	TRBJ1-6	NA	CASSAQGPYNSPLHF	TGTGCCAGCAGTGCCCAAGGACCCTATAATTCACCCCTCCACTTT
TRBV5-6	NA	TRBJ2-5	NA	CASSFRDGQETQYF	TGTGCCAGCAGCTTCCGGGACGGGCAAGAGACCCAGTACTTC
TRBV10-3	TRBD1	TRBJ1-2	NA	CAISEIMGQGAFATF	TGTGCCATCAGTGAGATTATGGGACAGGGGGCTTTTGCCACCTTC
TRBV6-5	NA	TRBJ2-7	NA	CASSQQGYEQYF	TGTGCCAGCAGTCAACAGGGCTACGAGCAGTACTTC
TRBV7-6	NA	TRBJ1-2	few	CASSPPGGTSGYTF	TGTGCCAGCAGCCCGCCCGGGGGGACCAGTGGCTACACCTTC
TRBV7-6	NA	TRBJ2-3	once	CASSRHSSTDTQYF	TGTGCCAGCAGCCGGCACAGCAGCACAGATACGCAGTATTTT
TRBV2	TRBD2	TRBJ2-3	once	CASSEVRVAGIADTQYF	TGTGCCAGCAGTGAAGTCCGTGTAGCGGGTATCGCAGATACGCAGTATTTT
TRBV13	NA	TRBJ2-5	NA	CASSPIGETQYF	TGTGCCAGCAGCCCGATAGGAGAGACCCAGTACTTC
TRBV10-3	NA	TRBJ1-1	few	CAHRKGMNTEAFF	TGTGCCCACCGAAAGGGGATGAACACTGAAGCTTTCTTT
TRBV11-3	NA	TRBJ2-1	NA	CASSLEAEGEQFF	TGTGCCAGCAGCTTAGAGGCCGAGGGTGAGCAGTTCTTC
TRBV4-1	NA	TRBJ1-5	NA	CASSQTVTQPQHF	TGCGCCAGCAGCCAAACAGTTACGCAGCCCCAGCATTTT
TRBV4-1	TRBD1	TRBJ1-2	NA	CASSPTGLSYGYTF	TGCGCCAGCAGCCCGACAGGGTTGAGCTATGGCTACACCTTC
TRBV10-3	NA	TRBJ1-6	NA	CAISTGYGALAESNSPLHF	TGTGCCATCAGTACAGGGTACGGAGCTCTCGCGGAGAGTAATTCACCCCTCCACTTT